The 8 T cell receptor beta chains below come from one sample, sequenced in a study of pediatric ulcerative colitis (dated by TCRdb to about 2019). The library was prepared using the immunoSEQ multiplex PCR assay. TCRdb limited this immuneACCESS table to in-frame rearrangements with V and J called. A share of clones is missing; checked studies link under half to unresolved V genes, and the rest is unexplained. Here the sample has more than 50,000 clones; about 90% occur a single time. 1.5% of the sample comes from the top ten. The sequenced sample consisted of blood. Receptor source: a boy between 5 and 17 years old who was a control in a study of pediatric ulcerative colitis.

The CDR3 DNA follows: TGTGCCAGCAGCCCTACCGGGTTAAGGTACTCACCCCTCCACTTT. Translating gives CASSPTGLRYSPLHF. The chain links TRBV7-2 to TRBJ1-6; D not certain. The germline V gene has CDR1 SGHTA and CDR2 FQGNSA. V shed 5 bases and J shed 10 bases, with 18 bases lying between them. CDR3 length equals 15 residues. The complete variable domain, with remaining parts taken from reference TRBV7-2 and TRBJ1-6, reads GAGVSQSPSNKVTEKGKDVELRCDPISGHTALYWYRQSLGQGLEFLIYFQGNSAPDKSGLPSDRFSAERTGGSVSTLTIQRTQQEDSAVYLCASSPTGLRYSPLHFGNGTRLTVT.

This chain connects TRBV6-5 to TRBJ2-7, with a tentative D call TRBD2 (5 bases). This CDR3 region has 12 residues. The V and J ends lost 4 bases and 5 bases respectively, with 9 bases between them. Germline V gene data show CDR1 as MNHEY and CDR2 as SVGAGI. The CDR3 spells CASSSGLNEQYF. For the CDR3, the DNA is TGTGCCAGCAGTTCCGGACTGAACGAGCAGTACTTC.

The chain links TRBV6-6 to TRBJ2-1; TRBD1 matches 7 bases. The V gene end was trimmed by 6 bases and the J gene end by 4 bases; junction bases not matched to a gene: 6. Per germline, CDR1 MNHNY and CDR2 SVGAGI (reference sequence). This CDR3 is built from 14 residues. DNA for the CDR3: TGTGCCAGCAGACCGGGACAGATATACAATGAGCAGTTCTTC. It yields the protein CASRPGQIYNEQFF.

The chain links TRBV30 to TRBJ1-2; D ambiguous. The V end was cut by 0 bases, the J end by 5 bases, with 13 bases between. In germline, CDR1 is GTSNPN, CDR2 SVGIG (reference sequence). This CDR3 region has 14 residues. The CDR3 DNA follows: TGTGCCTGGAGTGTAGGAGGGAGGGATTATGGCTACACCTTC. Translating it yields CAWSVGGRDYGYTF.

The rearrangement links TRBV5-8 to TRBJ2-1; TRBD1 agrees at 7 bases. V was pared by 2 bases and J by 4 bases, with 3 bases of the junction left unmatched. Per germline, CDR1 SGHTS and CDR2 YDEGEE. The CDR3 totals 14 residues. The CDR3 reads CASSLDRVYNEQFF. CDR3 DNA sequence: TGTGCCAGCAGCTTAGACAGGGTGTACAATGAGCAGTTCTTC.

The V call is TRBV7-2, the J call TRBJ1-6; D uncertain. In germline, CDR1 is SGHTA, CDR2 FQGNSA. This CDR3 is built from 17 residues. V was shortened by 4 bases and J by 7 bases, with 20 bases between the two germline ends. Here the CDR3 reads CASSSLPSRGWNSPLHF. The CDR3 nucleotides read TGTGCCAGCAGCTCCTTGCCCTCCCGAGGCTGGAATTCACCCCTCCACTTT. Using reference TRBV7-2 and TRBJ1-6 for the parts outside the CDR3, the full variable domain is GAGVSQSPSNKVTEKGKDVELRCDPISGHTALYWYRQSLGQGLEFLIYFQGNSAPDKSGLPSDRFSAERTGGSVSTLTIQRTQQEDSAVYLCASSSLPSRGWNSPLHFGNGTRLTVT.

The chain combines TRBV7-2 with TRBJ2-5; 8 bases fit TRBD2. Germline V gives CDR1 SGHTA, CDR2 FQGNSA. This CDR3 is 16 amino acids long. V lost 1 base and J lost 5; bases outside the gene matches: 9. For the CDR3, the DNA is TGTGCCAGCAGCTTAGGGACTAGCAGTTATCGGGAGACCCAGTACTTC. As protein: CASSLGTSSYRETQYF.

This clone was found once. This chain connects TRBV2 to TRBJ1-3, with D hard to call. CDR1 and CDR2 from the germline V gene are SNHLY and FYNNEI. Trimming pared 1 base from V and 0 bases from J, leaving 7 bases between. The CDR3 is made up of 15 amino acids. The CDR3 DNA follows: TGTGCCAGCAGTGAAGTCGGTAACTCTGGAAACACCATATATTTT. Translation gives CASSEVGNSGNTIYF.